The entry below gives a single T cell receptor beta chain sequence along with its context. The target antigen is unknown. The entry originates in a study of PD-1 blockade in classical Hodgkin lymphoma. Profiled with immunoSEQ multiplex PCR; TCRdb holds only in-frame clones, not every one. The profile covers more than 13,000 clones, with around 80% appearing a single time and 20% to 30% taken by the ten largest. Trimming removed 6 bases at V and 4 bases at J, with 15 bases between. The germline V gene has CDR1 LNHDA and CDR2 SQIVND (reference sequence). The CDR3 contains 14 residues. Findings and limits, study-wide: A significant rise in TCR diversity was seen by C4D1 for CD4+ cells but not for CD8+ cells.

All patients experienced relapse after autologous stem cell transplantation, and brentuximab vedotin exposure was variable. The sample was peripheral blood mononuclear cells (PBMCs), taken before the second cycle of nivolumab. The V gene is TRBV19, the J gene TRBJ1-2, with D possibly being TRBD1 (6 bases). The source of this sequence is a human donor with classical Hodgkin lymphoma. The CDR3 reads CASSTPGQPYGYTF. Written as DNA, the CDR3 is TGTGCCAGTAGCACACCCGGACAGCCCTATGGCTACACCTTC.